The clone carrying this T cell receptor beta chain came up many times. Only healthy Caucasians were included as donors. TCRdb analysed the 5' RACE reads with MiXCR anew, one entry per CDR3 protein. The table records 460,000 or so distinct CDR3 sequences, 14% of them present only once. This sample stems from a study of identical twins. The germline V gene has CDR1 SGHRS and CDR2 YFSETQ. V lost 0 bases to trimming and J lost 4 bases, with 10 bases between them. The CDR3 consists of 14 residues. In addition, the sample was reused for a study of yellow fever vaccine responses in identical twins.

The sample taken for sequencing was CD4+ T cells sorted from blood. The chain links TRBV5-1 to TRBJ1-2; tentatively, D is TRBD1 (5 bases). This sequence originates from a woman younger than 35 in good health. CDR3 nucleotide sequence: TGCGCCAGCAGCTTGGAGGGGAGTGGCTATGGCTACACCTTC. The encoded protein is CASSLEGSGYGYTF. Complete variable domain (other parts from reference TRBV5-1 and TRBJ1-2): KAGVTQTPRYLIKTRGQQVTLSCSPISGHRSVSWYQQTPGQGLQFLFEYFSETQRNKGNFPGRFSGRQFSNSRSEMNVSTLELGDSALYLCASSLEGSGYGYTFGSGTRLTVV.